These 20 T cell receptor beta chains share one sample of origin, sequenced in a study of T cell repertoires and HLA-DP antigens. No antigen has been identified for these receptors. TCRdb keeps only in-frame clones here, not all; method: immunoSEQ multiplex PCR. The table lists approximately 89,000 clones, about 89% of them singletons, with about 1.7% in the top ten. Specimen: CD4+ T cells from PBMCs. The receptors here all came from a man aged 50 to 60 in good health and CMV-seronegative.

The sample holds one count of this clone. This rearrangement joins TRBV9 to TRBJ2-5, with TRBD1 identical over 8 bases. CDR1 SGDLS and CDR2 YYNGEE come from the germline V gene. Losses at the gene ends were 2 bases for V and 2 bases for J; bases not matched to a gene: 5. This CDR3 region has 15 residues. The CDR3 sequence: CASSVKDREQETQYF. The DNA of the CDR3 is TGTGCCAGCAGCGTCAAGGACAGGGAACAAGAGACCCAGTACTTC.

The chain employs TRBV6-5 and TRBJ2-2; 7 bases fit TRBD1. Losses at the gene ends were 6 bases for V and 1 base for J; bases not matched to a gene: 2. The CDR3 consists of 14 residues. CDR1 is MNHEY, CDR2 SVGAGI, per germline. CDR3 DNA: TGTGCCAGCAGCCGGACAGGGAACACCGGGGAGCTGTTTTTT. Amino acid sequence: CASSRTGNTGELFF.

This sequence joins TRBV27 and TRBJ2-1; 9 nucleotides agree with TRBD1. This CDR3 is built from 15 residues. Germline CDR1 MNHEY, CDR2 SMNVEV (reference sequence). Trimming cost V 8 bases and J 3 bases; bases outside gene matches: 8. CDR3 DNA sequence: TGTGCCAGCCAACCTCCGGGACAGGGCTACAATGAGCAGTTCTTC. This codes for CASQPPGQGYNEQFF.

V usage is TRBV13 and J usage is TRBJ2-7, with 9 bases aligning to TRBD1. Trimming removed 5 bases from V and 3 bases from J; junction bases left unmatched: 5. The CDR3 spans 14 residues. Germline CDR1 PRHDT, CDR2 FYEKMQ (reference sequence). This CDR3 is CASSPRQGVYEQYF. The CDR3 nucleotides are TGTGCCAGCAGCCCTCGACAGGGGGTCTACGAGCAGTACTTC.

The genes are TRBV27 and TRBJ1-5; D gene ambiguous. CDR1 and CDR2 from the germline V gene are MNHEY and SMNVEV (reference sequence). V lost 1 base and J lost 6, with 13 bases in between. The CDR3 runs to 15 residues. CDR3 sequence (DNA): TGTGCCAGCAGTTTATGGCAGCCCGATGGTCAGCCCCAGCATTTT. Encoded protein: CASSLWQPDGQPQHF.

The chain has TRBV7-8 and TRBJ2-3; perhaps TRBD2 as D (6 bases). Per the germline V gene, CDR1 is SGHVS and CDR2 is FQNEAQ. Trimming cost V 1 base and J 3 bases, with 8 bases left between them. The CDR3 runs 14 residues. The CDR3 nucleotides read TGTGCCAGCAGCTTAGATCGGGGGACAGATACGCAGTATTTT. Its protein is CASSLDRGTDTQYF.

The V and J genes are TRBV5-1 and TRBJ2-5, with 11 nucleotides matching TRBD2. The CDR3 has 17 residues. The V and J ends lost 0 bases and 4 bases, in that order; junction bases with no gene match: 8. Germline V gene lookup returns CDR1 SGHRS and CDR2 YFSETQ. The CDR3 DNA is TGCGCCAGCAGCTTGGCAGGTAGCGGGAGGGGAGGAGAGACCCAGTACTTC. It translates to CASSLAGSGRGGETQYF.

V usage is TRBV15 and J usage is TRBJ1-1; D remains unclear. V shed 0 bases and J shed 2 bases, with 7 bases lying between them. Germline assignment: CDR1 LNHNV and CDR2 YYDKDF (reference sequence). CDR3 length: 14 residues. The CDR3 loop reads CATSREQTNTEAFF. The CDR3 DNA reads TGTGCCACCAGCAGAGAACAGACAAACACTGAAGCTTTCTTT.

The CDR3: CASSPYRGTGNQPQHF. As DNA, the CDR3 is TGTGCCAGTAGTCCCTACCGGGGGACAGGGAATCAGCCCCAGCATTTT. The gene calls are TRBV19 and TRBJ1-5, with 9 bases fitting TRBD1. The V gene's germline CDR1 is LNHDA and CDR2 SQIVND (reference sequence). Unmatched junction bases numbered 9, after V lost 5 bases and J lost 4 bases. CDR3 length: 16 amino acids.

This clone was detected once. The J gene is TRBJ2-2, the V gene TRBV7-9, with a possible D match to TRBD1 (6 bases). Trimming took 6 bases from V and 7 from J, leaving 15 bases between them. The length of the CDR3 is 14 residues. Germline V gene lookup returns CDR1 SEHNR and CDR2 FQNEAQ (reference sequence). In DNA, the CDR3 is TGTGCCAGCAGTTATTTTCAGGGGCACGGGGAGCTGTTTTTT. This translates into CASSYFQGHGELFF. Full variable domain (rest looked up from reference TRBV7-9 and TRBJ2-2): DTGVSQNPRHKITKRGQNVTFRCDPISEHNRLYWYRQTLGQGPEFLTYFQNEAQLEKSRLLSDRFSAERPKGSFSTLEIQRTEQGDSAMYLCASSYFQGHGELFFGEGSRLTVL.

The rearrangement links TRBV7-6 to TRBJ1-1; D remains ambiguous. The V end lost 6 bases, the J end lost 1 base, and 12 bases lay between the germline ends. Germline V lookup: CDR1 SGHVS, CDR2 FNYEAQ. The CDR3 is made up of 14 amino acids. The CDR3 nucleotides read TGTGCCAGCAGACCGAGGCTGGGGAACACTGAAGCTTTCTTT. Amino acids: CASRPRLGNTEAFF.

This clone has only a few counts. The chain employs TRBV6-6 and TRBJ2-7; 7 bases are shared with TRBD2. Germline V gene lookup returns CDR1 MNHNY and CDR2 SVGAGI (reference sequence). The CDR3 extends over 12 amino acids. Trimming at V came to 7 bases and at J to 7 bases, leaving 7 bases not matched to a gene. The CDR3 region is CASKREGREQYF. CDR3 coding DNA: TGTGCCAGCAAGAGGGAGGGTAGAGAGCAGTACTTC.

J is TRBJ2-3 and V is TRBV7-2; D possibly corresponds to TRBD2 (6 bases). Trimming took 6 bases from V and 7 from J, leaving 14 bases between them. Germline V CDR1 and CDR2: SGHTA, FQGNSA. This CDR3 contains 13 residues. This CDR3 reads CASSSGTRNTQYF. In DNA, the CDR3 is TGTGCCAGCAGTTCCGGGACTCGGAATACGCAGTATTTT.

The chain combines TRBV10-2 with TRBJ2-7; 13 bases line up with TRBD2. This CDR3 is built from 14 residues. Germline lookup yields CDR1 WSHSY and CDR2 SAAADI. J lost 2 bases, V lost 6 bases, and 1 base had no gene match. CDR3 region: CASRGLAGTYEQYF. CDR3 nucleotides: TGCGCCAGCAGGGGACTAGCGGGAACCTACGAGCAGTACTTC.

The CDR3 bases are TGCGCCAGCAGTCAACTAGGGCCCCCGGGGGGCAATGAGCAGTTCTTC. It yields the protein CASSQLGPPGGNEQFF. The chain links TRBV23-1 to TRBJ2-1; 7 nucleotides match TRBD2. TRBV23-1 belongs to the ORF category, with a function that is uncertain. V shed 2 bases, J shed 6 bases, and the junction held 10 bases outside the gene matches. The CDR3 has 16 amino acids.

The rearrangement joins TRBV7-2 to TRBJ1-5, with D unclear. This CDR3 is 13 amino acids long. Germline loops: CDR1 SGHTA, CDR2 FQGNSA. With 5 bases removed from V and 7 bases from J, the gap between germline ends came to 12 bases. In DNA, the CDR3 is TGTGCCAGCAGCCTGCAAAGGGAGCAGCCCCAGCATTTT. As protein: CASSLQREQPQHF.

The chain recombines TRBV7-8 with TRBJ2-3; 11 bases are a match to TRBD1. The CDR3 is 16 amino acids. Germline V gene lookup returns CDR1 SGHVS and CDR2 FQNEAQ. V trimming: 6 bases; J trimming: 4 bases; junction bases outside the gene matches: 9. CDR3 nucleotides: TGTGCCAGCAGGGCCCCGGGACAGGGGGTTTCAGATACGCAGTATTTT. Translated: CASRAPGQGVSDTQYF. The full variable domain, rest sourced from reference TRBV7-8 and TRBJ2-3, is GAGVSQSPRYKVAKRGQDVALRCDPISGHVSLFWYQQALGQGPEFLTYFQNEAQLDKSGLPSDRFFAERPEGSVSTLKIQRTQQEDSAVYLCASRAPGQGVSDTQYFGPGTRLTVL.

CDR3 bases: TGTGCCAGCAGTAAAGCGGGGGGGTACAATGAGCAGTTCTTC. This sequence encodes CASSKAGGYNEQFF. J is TRBJ2-1 and V is TRBV6-6; the match to TRBD2 covers 10 bases. The CDR3 runs to 14 residues. CDR1 is MNHNY, CDR2 SVGAGI, per germline (reference sequence). V shed 5 bases, J shed 4 bases, and the junction held 2 bases outside the gene matches.

The chain joins TRBV19 to TRBJ2-7; D remains ambiguous. There are 14 residues in the CDR3. CDR1 is LNHDA, CDR2 SQIVND, per germline (reference sequence). Trimming pared 5 bases from V and 0 bases from J, leaving 11 bases between. The CDR3 region has the DNA TGTGCCAGTAGTCTGACTGCCAGCTCCTACGAGCAGTACTTC. This gives the protein CASSLTASSYEQYF.

The rearrangement uses TRBV5-4 and TRBJ2-5; 7 positions agree with TRBD1. CDR3 length equals 14 residues. Trimming cost V 4 bases and J 1 base; bases outside gene matches: 4. Germline assignment: CDR1 SGHNT and CDR2 YYREEE (reference sequence). CDR3 DNA sequence: TGTGCCAGCAGCACACGACAGGGCCAAGAGACCCAGTACTTC. Its protein is CASSTRQGQETQYF.